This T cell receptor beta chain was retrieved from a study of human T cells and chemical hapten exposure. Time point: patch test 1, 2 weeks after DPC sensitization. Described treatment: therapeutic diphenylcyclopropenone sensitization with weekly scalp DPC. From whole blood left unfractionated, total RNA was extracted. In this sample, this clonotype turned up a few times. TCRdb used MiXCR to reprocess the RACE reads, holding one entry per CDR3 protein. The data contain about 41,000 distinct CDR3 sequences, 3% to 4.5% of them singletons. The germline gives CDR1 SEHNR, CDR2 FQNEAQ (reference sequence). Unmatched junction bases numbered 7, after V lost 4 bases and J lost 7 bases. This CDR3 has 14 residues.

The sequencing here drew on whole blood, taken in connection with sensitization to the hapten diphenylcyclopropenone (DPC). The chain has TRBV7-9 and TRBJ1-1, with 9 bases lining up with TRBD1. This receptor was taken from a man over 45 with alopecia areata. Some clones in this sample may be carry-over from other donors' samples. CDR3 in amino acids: CASSWVGQGLEAFF. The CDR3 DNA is TGTGCCAGCAGCTGGGTGGGACAGGGTCTTGAAGCTTTCTTT.